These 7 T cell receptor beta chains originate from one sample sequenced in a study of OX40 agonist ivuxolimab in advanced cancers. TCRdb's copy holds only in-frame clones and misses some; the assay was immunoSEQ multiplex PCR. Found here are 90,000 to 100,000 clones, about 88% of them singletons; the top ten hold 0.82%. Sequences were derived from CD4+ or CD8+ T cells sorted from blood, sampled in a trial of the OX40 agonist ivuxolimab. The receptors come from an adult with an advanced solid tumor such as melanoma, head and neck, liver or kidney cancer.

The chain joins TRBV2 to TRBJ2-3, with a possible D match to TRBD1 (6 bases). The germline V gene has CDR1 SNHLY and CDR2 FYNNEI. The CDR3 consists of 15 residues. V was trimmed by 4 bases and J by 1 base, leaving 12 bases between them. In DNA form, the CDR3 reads TGTGCCAGCAGTGTTGGGCAGGGGCGCACAGATACGCAGTATTTT. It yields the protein CASSVGQGRTDTQYF.

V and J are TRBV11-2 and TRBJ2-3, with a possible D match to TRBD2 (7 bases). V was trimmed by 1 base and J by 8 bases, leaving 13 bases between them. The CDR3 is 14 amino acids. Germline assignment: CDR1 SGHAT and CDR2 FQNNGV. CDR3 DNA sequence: TGTGCCAGCAGCTTAGGACTTAGGGGGGGTACGCAGTATTTT. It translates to CASSLGLRGGTQYF.

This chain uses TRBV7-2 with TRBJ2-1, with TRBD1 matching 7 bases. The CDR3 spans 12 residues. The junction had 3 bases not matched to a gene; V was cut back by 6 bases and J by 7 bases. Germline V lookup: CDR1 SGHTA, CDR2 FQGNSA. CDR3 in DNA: TGTGCCAGCAGTTTGGACAGGAATGAGCAGTTCTTC. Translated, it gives CASSLDRNEQFF.

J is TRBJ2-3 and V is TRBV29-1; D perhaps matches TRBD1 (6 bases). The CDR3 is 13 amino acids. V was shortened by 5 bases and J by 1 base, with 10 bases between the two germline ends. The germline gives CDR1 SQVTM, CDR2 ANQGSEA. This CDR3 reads CSVRAGGTDTQYF. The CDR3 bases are TGCAGCGTTAGGGCAGGGGGCACAGATACGCAGTATTTT.

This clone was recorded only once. The CDR3 loop reads CASSPGQGGNQPQHF. CDR3 coding DNA: TGTGCCAGCAGTCCCGGACAGGGCGGCAATCAGCCCCAGCATTTT. The chain joins TRBV6-1 to TRBJ1-5; 8 positions agree with TRBD1. The CDR3 contains 15 residues. Germline V gene sequence: CDR1 MNHNS, CDR2 SASEGT. Trimming at V came to 5 bases and at J to 2 bases, leaving 5 bases not matched to a gene.

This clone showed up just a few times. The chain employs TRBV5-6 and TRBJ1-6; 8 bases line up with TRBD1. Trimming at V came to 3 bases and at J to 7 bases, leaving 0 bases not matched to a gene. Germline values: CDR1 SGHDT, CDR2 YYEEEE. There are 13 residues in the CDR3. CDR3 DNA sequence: TGTGCCAGCAGCTGGACAGGGAATTCACCCCTCCACTTT. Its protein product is CASSWTGNSPLHF.

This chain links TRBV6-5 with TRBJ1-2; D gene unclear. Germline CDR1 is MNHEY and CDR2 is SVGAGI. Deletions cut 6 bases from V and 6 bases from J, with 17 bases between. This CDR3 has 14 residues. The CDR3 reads CASSFTSTRDGYTF. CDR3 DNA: TGTGCCAGCAGCTTTACGTCGACACGGGATGGCTACACCTTC.